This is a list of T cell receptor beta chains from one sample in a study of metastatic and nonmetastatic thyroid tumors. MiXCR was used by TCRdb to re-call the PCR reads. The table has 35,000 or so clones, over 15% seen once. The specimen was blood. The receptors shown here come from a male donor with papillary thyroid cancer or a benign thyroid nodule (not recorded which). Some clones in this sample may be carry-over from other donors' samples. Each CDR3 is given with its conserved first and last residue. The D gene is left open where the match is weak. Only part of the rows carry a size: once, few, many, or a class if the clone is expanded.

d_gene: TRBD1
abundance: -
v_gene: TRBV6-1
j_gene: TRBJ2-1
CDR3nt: TGTGCCAGCAGCTCCCGTTTCCACGGGACAGCCTACAATGAGCAGTTCTTC
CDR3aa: CASSSRFHGTAYNEQFF

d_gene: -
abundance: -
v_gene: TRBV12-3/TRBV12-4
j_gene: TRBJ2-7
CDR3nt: TGTGCCAGCATTTCCGACCATCGGGACGGGCAGTACTTT
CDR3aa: CASISDHRDGQYF

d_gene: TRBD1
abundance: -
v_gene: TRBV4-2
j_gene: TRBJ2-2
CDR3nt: TGTGCCAGCAGCCAAGATGAGACAGGGGGCGCCGGGGAGCTGTTTTTT
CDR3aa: CASSQDETGGAGELFF

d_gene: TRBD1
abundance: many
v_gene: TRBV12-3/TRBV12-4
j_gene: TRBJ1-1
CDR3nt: TGTGCCAGCAGTGGTGGGACAGGGGGGAGCACTGAAGCTTTCTTT
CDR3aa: CASSGGTGGSTEAFF

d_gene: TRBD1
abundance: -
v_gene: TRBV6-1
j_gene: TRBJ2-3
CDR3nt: TGTGCCAGCAGTGGAGGGGGCGGCACAGATACGCAGTATTTT
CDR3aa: CASSGGGGTDTQYF

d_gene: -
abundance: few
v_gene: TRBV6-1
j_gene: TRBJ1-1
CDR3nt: TGTGCCAGCATTCCCCAGATATTAACCCCTCTGGAGGCTTTCTTC
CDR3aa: CASIPQILTPLEAFF

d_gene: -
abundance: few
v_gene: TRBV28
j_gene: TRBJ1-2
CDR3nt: TGTGCCAGCAGTTTAGGAAGCTATGGCTACACCTTC
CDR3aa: CASSLGSYGYTF

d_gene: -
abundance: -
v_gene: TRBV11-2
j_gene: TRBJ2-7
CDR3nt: TGTGCCAGCAGCTTGAACAGGGAATGGAACGAGCAGTACTTC
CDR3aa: CASSLNREWNEQYF

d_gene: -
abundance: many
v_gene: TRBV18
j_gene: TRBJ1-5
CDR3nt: TGTGCCAGCGCTACAGGGAACACCCAGCCCCAGCATTTT
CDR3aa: CASATGNTQPQHF

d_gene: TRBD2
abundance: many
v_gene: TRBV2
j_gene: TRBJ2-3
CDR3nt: TGTGCCAGCAGGGCTAGTAGAGCGGGGGGTAAAGATACGCAGTATTTT
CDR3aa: CASRASRAGGKDTQYF

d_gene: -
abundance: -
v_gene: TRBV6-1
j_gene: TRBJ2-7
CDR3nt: TGTGCCAGCAGTGAAGGGCTAGCTAGCTCCTACGAGCAGTACTTC
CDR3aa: CASSEGLASSYEQYF

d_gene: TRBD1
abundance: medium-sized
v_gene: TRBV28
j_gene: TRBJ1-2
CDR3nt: TGTGCCAGCAGCAGGTCCTCAGGGGGATATGGCTACACCTTC
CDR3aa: CASSRSSGGYGYTF

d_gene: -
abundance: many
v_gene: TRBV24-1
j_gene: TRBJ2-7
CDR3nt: TGTGCCACCAGTGACGCCGGTACTAGGAGTGGCGAGCAGTACTTC
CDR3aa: CATSDAGTRSGEQYF

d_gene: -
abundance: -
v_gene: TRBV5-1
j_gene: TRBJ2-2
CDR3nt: TGCGCCAGCAGCTTTTTATGGGTGTCCGGGGAGCTGCTTTTT
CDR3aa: CASSFLWVSGELLF

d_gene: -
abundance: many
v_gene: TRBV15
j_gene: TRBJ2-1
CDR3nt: TGTGCCACCAGCAGAGATCGGCCCAATGAGCAGTTCTTC
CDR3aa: CATSRDRPNEQFF

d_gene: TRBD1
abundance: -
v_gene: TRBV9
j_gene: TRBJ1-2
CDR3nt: TGTGCCAGCAGCGTAGCGACAGGGAACTATGGCTACACCTTC
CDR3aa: CASSVATGNYGYTF

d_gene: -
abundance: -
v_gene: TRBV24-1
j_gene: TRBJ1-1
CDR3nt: TGTGCCACCAAGGGGGGTGTGGCGTGGTCCGAAGCTTTCTTT
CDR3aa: CATKGGVAWSEAFF

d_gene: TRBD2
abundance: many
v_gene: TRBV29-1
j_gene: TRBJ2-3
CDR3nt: TGCAGCGTTACTAGCGGGGGGGGGGCAGATACGCAGTATTTT
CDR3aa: CSVTSGGGADTQYF

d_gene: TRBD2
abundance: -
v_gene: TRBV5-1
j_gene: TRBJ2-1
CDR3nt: TGCGCCAGCAGCCTAATAGCGGGAGACTACAATGAGCAGTTCTTC
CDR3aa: CASSLIAGDYNEQFF

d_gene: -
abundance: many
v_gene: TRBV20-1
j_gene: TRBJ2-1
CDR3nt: TGCAGTGCTAAAGGGGGGTCTTACAATGAGCAGTTCTTC
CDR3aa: CSAKGGSYNEQFF

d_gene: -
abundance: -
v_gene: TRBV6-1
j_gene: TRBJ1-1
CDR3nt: TGTGCCAGCACCCTTGGTGGTACGGGGAACACTGAAGCTTTCTTT
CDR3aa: CASTLGGTGNTEAFF

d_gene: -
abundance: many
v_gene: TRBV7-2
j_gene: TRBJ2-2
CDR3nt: TGTGCCAGCAGCTTAGCAATAGCGAACACCGGGGAGCTGTTTTTT
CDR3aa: CASSLAIANTGELFF

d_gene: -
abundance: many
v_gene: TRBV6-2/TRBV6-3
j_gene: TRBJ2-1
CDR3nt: TGTGCCGGCAGCTTCTCCTACAATGAGCAGTTCTTC
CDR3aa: CAGSFSYNEQFF

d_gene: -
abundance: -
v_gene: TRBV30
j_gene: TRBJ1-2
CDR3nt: TGTGCCTGGAGTGTACCTGGGAGTGGGTATGGCTACACCTTC
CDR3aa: CAWSVPGSGYGYTF